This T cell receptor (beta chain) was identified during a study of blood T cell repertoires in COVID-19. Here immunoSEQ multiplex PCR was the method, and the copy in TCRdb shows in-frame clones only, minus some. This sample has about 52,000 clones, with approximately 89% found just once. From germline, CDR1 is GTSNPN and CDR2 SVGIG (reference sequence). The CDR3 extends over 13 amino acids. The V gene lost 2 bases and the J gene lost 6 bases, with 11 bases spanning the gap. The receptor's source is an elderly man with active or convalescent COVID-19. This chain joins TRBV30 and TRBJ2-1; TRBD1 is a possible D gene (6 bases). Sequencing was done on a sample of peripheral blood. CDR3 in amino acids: CAWSRGRGNEQFF. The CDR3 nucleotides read TGTGCCTGGAGTAGGGGCAGGGGCAATGAGCAGTTCTTC.